This T cell receptor (beta chain) was captured in a study of blood T cell repertoires in COVID-19. Looking at the study overall: T cells, B-cell-depleted T cells, or PBMCs supplied cDNA or gDNA.

Per germline, CDR1 SGHTA and CDR2 FQGNSA. The CDR3 runs to 14 residues. Between the trimmed V and J ends, which lost 7 bases and 4 bases, there was a span of 14 bases. The repertoire was sequenced with immunoSEQ multiplex PCR; TCRdb's copy has only in-frame clones and lacks some. Of roughly 230,000 clones detected, approximately 86% appear once; the ten largest clones hold around 3.3%. This TCR came from a woman aged 80 or older with acute or convalescent COVID-19. Sample: peripheral blood. The chain recombines TRBV7-2 with TRBJ1-3, with D possibly matching TRBD1 (6 bases). DNA of the CDR3: TGTGCCAGCACCTGGGGGACATCAGGAAACACCATATATTTT. It specifies CASTWGTSGNTIYF.